This T cell receptor beta chain came from a study of blood T cell repertoires in COVID-19. Overall study context: Nucleic acid was either cDNA or gDNA, and it came from T cells, B-cell-depleted T cells, or PBMCs.

The data were produced by immunoSEQ multiplex PCR, yet TCRdb's version contains in-frame clones alone and is incomplete. The repertoire holds 190,000 or so clones, with roughly 80% as singletons. Sequencing used peripheral blood. The source of this sequence is a man over 45 who had recovered from COVID-19.

The CDR3 reads CASSLRSGRNTEAFF. The CDR3 DNA follows: TGTGCCAGCAGCTTAAGGAGCGGCAGGAACACTGAAGCTTTCTTT. V gene TRBV7-3 combines with J gene TRBJ1-1; no reliable D call. The CDR3 sequence is 15 residues long. Trimming shortened V by 1 base and J by 1 base, and 10 bases separated the two germline ends. Germline-derived CDR1 and CDR2 are SGHTA and FQGTGA.